The clone carrying this TCR beta chain appeared many times. Its antigen is not identified. The data were obtained in a study of CD8 T cells in ankylosing spondylitis. The study's findings and limits: Roughly eight highly homologous variants made up a TCR beta motif, and this motif appeared characteristic of ankylosing spondylitis blood.

Libraries for TCR beta were made by quantitative 5'-RACE with molecular barcodes. From the 5' RACE reads, TCRdb called clonotypes with MiXCR, one entry per CDR3 protein. The sample lists 500,000 to 650,000 distinct CDR3 sequences, 5.3% occurring once. V lost 4 bases, J lost 7 bases, and 5 bases stayed unmatched. The CDR3 has 15 amino acids. Germline CDR1 and CDR2: SGHTA and FQGNSA. The TCR comes from a male donor with ankylosing spondylitis. Sequenced input: blood, either unsorted or a sorted T cell fraction (not recorded which). This sequence joins TRBV7-2 and TRBJ1-4; 11 nucleotides align to TRBD1. The CDR3 DNA follows: TGTGCCAGCAGCTCTCCGGGACAGGGGGTTGAAAAACTGTTTTTT. Its protein product is CASSSPGQGVEKLFF.